The entry below gives a single T cell receptor beta chain sequence along with its context. Its antigen is still unknown. This sample stems from a study of vaccination effects on CD4 cells after COVID-19. CDR1 and CDR2 (germline): MNHEY, SVGAGI. Trimming cost V 7 bases and J 7 bases; bases outside gene matches: 12. The CDR3 has 15 residues. Profiled with immunoSEQ multiplex PCR; TCRdb holds only in-frame clones, not every one. The sample gives approximately 74,000 clones, 65% to 85% of which show up once; 2.5% to 3.5% is in the top ten. Antigen-specific CD4+ T cells were first expanded with viral peptide pools by the ViraFEST assay and only then sequenced. Around day 10 of culture, CD4+ T cells were separated out. Vaccinated participants had no history of SARS-CoV-2 infection and tested negative for nucleocapsid antibodies. At days 3 and 7, half of the medium was exchanged for IL-2 medium.

The V gene is TRBV6-5, the J gene TRBJ1-5; 8 bases line up with TRBD1. Sequenced here: CD4+ T cells from PBMCs cultured with HCoV-NL63 spike peptides, sampled before COVID-19 vaccination. This sequence was found in a human donor who received a COVID-19 vaccine. CDR3 coding DNA: TGTGCCAGCACCCCTATCGGACAGGGCTGGCAGCCCCAGCATTTT. Amino acid sequence: CASTPIGQGWQPQHF.